This paragraph reports one T cell receptor beta chain. Its antigen target is currently unknown. No much larger clonotype is one base removed from it; base qualities were not supplied. The library was prepared using the immunoSEQ multiplex PCR assay. The multiplex PCR relied on a mix of 60 forward primers for TCR Vbeta segments and 13 reverse primers for TCR Jbeta segments. The CDR3 region of rearranged TCR beta genes was amplified from genomic DNA by a multiplex PCR assay. On the Illumina HiSeq System, the amplified TCR beta libraries were sequenced as 87-base-pair reads. The study's processing was this. A later analysis tallied some 79 million unique TCR beta chains across the 650 to 750 repertoires, and around 9.9 million of those chains were shared by two or more donors. To remove PCR and sequencing errors, raw reads were error-corrected and collapsed into unique sequences using a nearest-neighbor algorithm that merged closely related sequences. To assign V, D and J gene segments, CDR3 sequences were aligned to IMGT reference sequences. For a sequence to be retained, a match of at least six nucleotides was required to both a V gene segment and a J gene segment. Rearrangements were called productive when the CDR3 lacked stop codons and stayed in frame with V and J; all others were non-productive. Following IMGT convention, CDR3 was defined as the stretch from the second conserved V-encoded cysteine to the conserved J-encoded phenylalanine. Sequences without an unambiguous match to a single V gene segment were excluded from the earlier analysis of 587 of the donors. In an earlier analysis of 587 of the donors, V segments were called functional above 56.7% productive rearrangements and were called segregating when the between-donor standard deviation exceeded 5%. A statistical classification framework was developed to diagnose cytomegalovirus status using the catalog of TCR beta chain sequences. A later analysis assigned V and J genes by comparing TCR nucleotide sequences with IMGT/GENE-DB human TR gene sequences. A later analysis assigned CDR3 sequences and most-parsimonious VDJ recombination scenarios with the TCRdist pipeline. In a later analysis, each TCR beta chain was defined by its CDR3 amino acid sequence together with its V-gene family, and reads lacking a unique V-gene family were excluded. To address suspected cross-contamination and a sequencing artifact, a later analysis removed around 600 highly shared, low-generation-probability nucleotide sequences. In a later analysis, a clonal expansion index was calculated for each public chain from normalized within-repertoire ranks of inferred template counts. A later analysis computed generation probabilities with a VDJ recombination model fitted to out-of-frame rearrangements, and checked the results against IGoR. In a later analysis, hypergeometric tests were used to score TCR-TCR, TCR-HLA and TCR-CMV co-occurrence, with a repertoire-size bias correction applied to TCR pairs. A later analysis estimated false discovery rates by permuting HLA or CMV assignments 20 times. In a later analysis, co-occurring TCRs were grouped using DBSCAN, and TCRdist sequence similarity was added for clustering within HLA-allele-positive subsets. For co-occurrence clustering, repertoires with fewer than 30,000 or more than 120,000 public chains were excluded, along with four to six repertoires with anomalous nucleotide sharing. As stored in TCRdb, this immuneACCESS dataset retains in-frame rearrangements with V and J assigned. A fraction of the clones does not appear; measured against another copy, unresolved V genes explain less than half of the discrepancy, and the remainder lacks a known reason. V, J and clone size are taken as reported in that table, and D and trimming were inferred from the DNA itself. The sample table records under 100,000 clones; less than 80% of these occur just once. The top ten constitute around 15% of the sample.

The cohort was made up of approximately 700 healthy bone marrow donors. At the time of sampling, all cohort members were nominally healthy, though unrecorded immune exposures were likely present. CMV serostatus was positive for roughly 290 and negative for about half of the roughly 700 cohort members, and was not recorded for this donor. Every donor gave a peripheral blood sample, and the peripheral blood mononuclear cells from that sample were used for TCR beta sequencing. The Qiagen DNeasy Blood Extraction Kit was used to extract genomic DNA from the blood cell samples. The record originates from a study of cytomegalovirus exposure and HLA in healthy donors (dated by TCRdb to the late 2010s). For the wider study: An earlier analysis of roughly 570 of the donors reported about 300 Gb of sequence data and 117 million unique TCR beta sequences obtained from some 200 million T cells. Roughly 300 gigabases of sequencing data and approximately 85 million unique TCR sequences were included in an early release covering over 600 HLA-typed donors. Of the roughly 420 genotyped donors, over 80% were placed in the genetic ancestry cluster associated with self-reported Caucasian donors. The study aimed to test whether cataloging public T cell receptors could reveal signatures of past pathogen exposure. The study used immunosequencing to profile the T cell repertoires of about 670 subjects and linked those repertoires to cytomegalovirus serostatus. Besides the first cohort of some 670 subjects, a separate validation cohort made up of roughly 120 different subjects was used. The study combined high-throughput TCR immunosequencing, statistical association of individual TCRs with disease status, and machine learning to predict cytomegalovirus infection status. In a later analysis, previously published TCR beta repertoires from 550 to 700 donors were re-analyzed and high-resolution HLA genotyping was added so that TCR occurrence patterns could be studied. Rather than drawing on any new phenotypic data, the later analysis identified candidate immune exposures from TCR beta sequences and the way those sequences occurred across donors. An earlier analysis of about 620 of the donors applied high-throughput TCR beta sequencing to assess whether each TCR beta V gene segment acted as functional or pseudogenic. Donor age, sex, ethnicity and CMV serostatus were compiled together with the repertoire data. Genome-wide SNP genotypes for about 55% of the roughly 670 donors were used in a later genetic analysis, which treated that subset as a discovery cohort. All discovery cohort repertoires had been generated using a single sequencing platform. HLA typing covered class I and class II loci at four-digit resolution. Typing coverage differed by locus: A, B, C, DRB1 and DQB1 were typed in roughly 629-640 donors, DQA1 in about 500, DPA1 in approximately 610, and DPB1 in approximately 450. A handful of DR-DQ haplotypes were handled as single units for association and clustering because linkage in the cohort was strong. On average, around 240,000 unique TCR beta nucleotide sequences were sequenced per donor among about 400 genotyped donors of the cohort, with about 17% of those sequences being non-productive. The full study reports these points: Linkage disequilibrium might explain the correlated functional status among segregating V segments, but an unknown experimental factor could not be excluded. An earlier analysis of 587 of the donors showed that most TCR beta V segments appeared in productive rearrangements either about 87% or about 30% of the time, which broadly matched IMGT annotations. Compared with equally common non-associated chains, HLA-associated TCR beta chains in a later analysis were more clonally expanded and had lower generation probabilities. The presence/absence analyses assumed that sequencing depth was roughly uniform across donors, and that assumption may not be true. For the cohort, immune exposure information was limited to CMV serostatus. Only TCR beta chains were sequenced in this cohort, and the absence of alpha or paired-chain data limited detectable features. Compared with the roughly 710-donor mean, donors in an Asian-associated ancestry cluster had fewer N-insertions in productive TCRs, according to a later genetic analysis. In the study, roughly 160 TCR beta chains were listed as associated with cytomegalovirus. Cytomegalovirus status was reported to be diagnosed by the classifier with high specificity and sensitivity in both the original and validation cohorts. While some public TCRs were present in many individuals, most TCR sequences turned up only very rarely across donors. Because HLA typing was unavailable for some donors at each locus, only the typed subset was used in association tests. In a later genetic analysis, a missense DCLRE1C variant was associated with V-gene and J-gene trimming of TCR beta chains, and the association was replicated in an independent cohort. Because counts were too low, some 16 rarely observed V segments, including chromosome 9 orphons, were excluded from the earlier analysis of about 500 of the donors. At a false discovery rate of 0.05, a later analysis linked around 15,000 TCR beta sequences to specific HLA alleles. When HLA alleles, especially DR and DQ, strongly co-occurred, TCR associations were difficult to assign to individual alleles. Some IMGT-functional V segments, including TRBV6-2 and TRBV6-3, could not be distinguished by the 87-base-pair reads and were therefore excluded. A further reported finding was that TCR beta sequences accurately predicted the HLA-A and HLA-B alleles for most subjects in the first cohort. In vitro tests confirmed that a few of the cytomegalovirus-associated TCR beta chains recognize cytomegalovirus antigens. A later analysis found that TCR association rates varied across HLA loci, with DRB1 alleles showing the most associated TCRs and HLA-C alleles the fewest. According to a later analysis, most CMV-associated TCR beta chains appeared to be HLA-restricted, and the HLA associations seemed to be driven largely by CMV exposure. It was suggested by the authors that the approach could potentially be generalized to other disease states and immunological phenotypes. The sequencing pipeline was judged likely to have produced a cluster of highly shared sequence variants as a technical artifact. In a later analysis, several top co-occurrence clusters were reported to appear linked to parvovirus B19, influenza, CMV and Epstein-Barr virus.

Including cysteine and phenylalanine, the CDR3 has 15 amino acids. CDR3 DNA only is kept here, 45 bases in frame from base 1. Trimming takes 0 bases off V and 7 bases off J; junction bases not matched to a gene: 6. CDR1 and CDR2 are read off the germline V gene as SGDLS and YYNGEE. The source of this sequence is a human donor in good health. Recombination linked TRBV9 to TRBJ2-1; TRBD2 lines up with 8 middle nucleotides. Material: PBMCs. The bases read TGTGCCAGCAGCGTAGGTGGGACTAGAGGGAATGAGCAGTTCTTC. It translates to CASSVGGTRGNEQFF.